The present TCR beta chain was sequenced within a study of beta chain features in type 1 diabetes. As for the study in general: There were approximately 110,000,000 sorted cells examined across all samples.

The sequenced template was cDNA made from the entire isolated RNA. The table came from immunoSEQ multiplex PCR; TCRdb's copy has only in-frame clones and leaves some out. The repertoire includes roughly 130,000 clones, about a sixth of them detected once, and roughly 2.5% sits in the top ten. Germline V CDR1 and CDR2: SGHVS, FNYEAQ. V gave up 3 bases and J gave up 3 bases, with 6 bases separating them. The CDR3 consists of 12 residues. Of note for this clone: Its cognate antigen is unknown.

Study observations and caveats: Cells that show high TCR expression could be over-represented by cDNA sequencing. People with Type 1 diabetes carried modestly yet significantly shorter TCRB CDR3s in all four CD4+ subsets.

This chain links TRBV7-6 with TRBJ2-7, with D maybe TRBD1 (5 bases). Sequencing used central memory CD4+ T cells from blood. The source is a man aged 25 to 40 with type 1 diabetes. Written as DNA, the CDR3 is TGTGCCAGCAGCTTTAGGGGCTACGAGCAGTACTTC. Translated: CASSFRGYEQYF.